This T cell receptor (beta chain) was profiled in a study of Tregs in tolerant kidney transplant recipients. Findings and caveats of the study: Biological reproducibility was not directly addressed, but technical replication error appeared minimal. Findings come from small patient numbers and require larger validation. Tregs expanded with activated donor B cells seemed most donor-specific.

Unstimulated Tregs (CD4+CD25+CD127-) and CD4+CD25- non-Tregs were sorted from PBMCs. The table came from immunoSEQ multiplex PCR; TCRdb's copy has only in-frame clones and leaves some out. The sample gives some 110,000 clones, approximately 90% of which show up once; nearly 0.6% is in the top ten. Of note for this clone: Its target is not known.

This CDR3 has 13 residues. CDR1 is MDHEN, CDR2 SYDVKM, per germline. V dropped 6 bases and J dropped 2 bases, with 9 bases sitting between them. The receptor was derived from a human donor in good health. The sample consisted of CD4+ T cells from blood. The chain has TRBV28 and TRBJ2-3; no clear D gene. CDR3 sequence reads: CASSPVATDTQYF. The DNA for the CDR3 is TGTGCCAGCAGCCCCGTGGCCACAGATACGCAGTATTTT.